This T cell receptor beta chain comes out of a study of lymphopenia after photon versus proton radiotherapy. Unmatched junction bases numbered 11, after V lost 0 bases and J lost 4 bases. There are 18 residues in the CDR3. Germline CDR1 reads SGHDN; CDR2 reads FVKESK. Data came from immunoSEQ multiplex PCR; TCRdb stores just in-frame clones and leaves some out. The data contain 20,000 to 25,000 clones, around nine tenths of them singletons. Study findings and constraints: Proton therapy kept repertoires fairly stable, unlike photons, which gained effector/memory cells. Only patients who died were analyzed for survival; proton advantage is unproven. Post-nadir TCR diversity decline inversely tracked overall survival among those who died.

In the case of this clone: What it binds is not known.

Sequencing was performed on peripheral blood, taken from a patient treated with proton-based radiotherapy. J is TRBJ2-1 and V is TRBV14; 8 nucleotides align to TRBD2. This clonotype was sampled from a woman in her seventies with pancreatic cancer. Some clones in this sample may be carry-over from other donors' samples. The CDR3 loop is CASSQDSPSGRRYNEQFF. The CDR3 DNA follows: TGTGCCAGCAGCCAAGATTCCCCAAGCGGGAGACGTTACAATGAGCAGTTCTTC.